The 11 T cell receptor beta chains below come from one sample, sequenced in a study of blood T cell repertoires in COVID-19. Sequenced by immunoSEQ multiplex PCR; TCRdb stores in-frame clones only, minus some. Among roughly 160,000 clones listed, roughly four fifths were seen once. The sequenced sample consisted of peripheral blood. The receptors shown here come from a man aged 65-85 years with active or convalescent COVID-19.

The rearrangement links TRBV7-8 to TRBJ1-2; possible D gene TRBD1, 6 bases. The V gene's germline CDR1 is SGHVS and CDR2 FQNEAQ. The CDR3 has 16 amino acids. V was trimmed by 5 bases and J by 6 bases, leaving 22 bases between them. CDR3 nucleotide sequence: TGTGCCAGCAGCACATTATCCGTCGGGGGGGGCCATGGCTACACCTTC. Translating gives CASSTLSVGGGHGYTF.

In this sample, this clone turned up once. The chain joins TRBV15 to TRBJ2-7, with D tentatively TRBD1 (5 bases). Germline lookup yields CDR1 LNHNV and CDR2 YYDKDF (reference sequence). This CDR3 is 15 amino acids long. Trimming pared 4 bases from V and 3 bases from J, leaving 16 bases between. The CDR3 sequence is CATSTPVRGFYEQYF. The CDR3 DNA reads TGTGCCACCAGCACCCCCGTAAGGGGTTTCTACGAGCAGTACTTC.

This sequence joins TRBV27 and TRBJ2-3, with D maybe TRBD2 (7 bases). The V gene lost 6 bases and the J gene lost 1 base, with 17 bases spanning the gap. Germline values: CDR1 MNHEY, CDR2 SMNVEV (reference sequence). This CDR3 contains 16 residues. The CDR3 loop is CASRRSGGVGTDTQYF. In DNA, the CDR3 is TGTGCCAGCAGGAGATCGGGGGGCGTGGGCACAGATACGCAGTATTTT.

The CDR3 region is CASSPQQAAGYTF. The DNA of the CDR3 is TGTGCCAGCAGCCCCCAGCAGGCCGCGGGCTACACCTTC. The chain is built from TRBV3-1 (or the pseudogene TRBV3-2) and TRBJ1-2; no firm D call. CDR3 length: 13 amino acids. Germline V CDR1 and CDR2: LGHDT, YNNKEL (reference sequence). V was trimmed by 4 bases and J by 8 bases, leaving 14 bases between them.

The chain employs TRBV28 and TRBJ1-5; D is unresolved. The CDR3 consists of 14 residues. Germline values: CDR1 MDHEN, CDR2 SYDVKM. V lost 3 bases, J lost 1 base, and 7 bases lay in between. The CDR3 nucleotides read TGTGCCAGCAGTTTCCTAGACAGCAATCAGCCCCAGCATTTT. Translated, it gives CASSFLDSNQPQHF.

The chain uses TRBV24-1 and TRBJ1-5; 7 nucleotides agree with TRBD1. Germline loops: CDR1 KGHDR, CDR2 SFDVKD. The CDR3 covers 14 residues. V shed 4 bases, J shed 1 base, and the junction held 0 bases outside the gene matches. The CDR3 DNA reads as TGTGCCACCAGTGAGGGACAGAGCAATCAGCCCCAGCATTTT. It translates to CATSEGQSNQPQHF.

The chain uses TRBV30 and TRBJ1-4; 8 positions agree with TRBD1. The CDR3 sequence is 15 residues long. The germline V gene has CDR1 GTSNPN and CDR2 SVGIG (reference sequence). J was trimmed by 7 bases and V by 4 bases; bases with no gene match: 11. CDR3 nucleotides: TGTGCCTGGACCCCCCCCGACAGGGGAGGTGAAAAACTGTTTTTT. This codes for CAWTPPDRGGEKLFF.

The chain has TRBV11-2 and TRBJ2-3; 9 bases line up with TRBD1. Germline values: CDR1 SGHAT, CDR2 FQNNGV. CDR3 length: 15 amino acids. The V and J ends lost 9 bases and 2 bases, in that order; junction bases with no gene match: 9. The CDR3 sequence: CASFTGTGNTDTQYF. For the CDR3, the DNA is TGTGCCAGTTTTACCGGGACAGGGAACACAGATACGCAGTATTTT.

The rearrangement links TRBV4-3 to TRBJ1-6, with D possibly TRBD1 on 5 matching bases. CDR3 size: 18 residues. Looked up from germline, CDR1 is LGHNA and CDR2 is YSLEER. The V gene lost 0 bases and the J gene lost 8 bases, with 20 bases spanning the gap. The CDR3 protein is CASSQELGEGAGDSPLHF. In DNA, the CDR3 is TGCGCCAGCAGCCAAGAACTAGGCGAGGGCGCGGGGGATTCACCCCTCCACTTT.

The chain employs TRBV5-1 and TRBJ2-3, with 11 bases aligning to TRBD2. The V and J ends lost 1 base and 6 bases, in that order; junction bases with no gene match: 4. CDR3 size: 15 residues. Germline assignment: CDR1 SGHRS and CDR2 YFSETQ. CDR3 sequence: CASSLTSGGGDTQYF. CDR3 coding DNA: TGCGCCAGCAGCTTGACTAGCGGGGGAGGGGATACGCAGTATTTT. Full variable domain (missing parts from reference TRBV5-1 and TRBJ2-3): KAGVTQTPRYLIKTRGQQVTLSCSPISGHRSVSWYQQTPGQGLQFLFEYFSETQRNKGNFPGRFSGRQFSNSRSEMNVSTLELGDSALYLCASSLTSGGGDTQYFGPGTRLTVL.

This clone appeared once. The V and J genes are TRBV4-1 and TRBJ2-5; TRBD1 matches 7 bases. The J segment lost 4 bases and the V segment lost 1 base, leaving 9 bases of the junction unmatched. From germline, CDR1 is MGHRA and CDR2 YSYEKL. CDR3 length: 16 residues. The CDR3 region is CASSQVRGQVTETQYF. CDR3 nucleotides: TGCGCCAGCAGCCAAGTGCGTGGACAGGTAACAGAGACCCAGTACTTC.